The T cell receptor (beta chain) described here comes from a study of CD8 T cells in ankylosing spondylitis. Whole-study findings and limits: Reportedly, significant enrichment of disease-linked clones occurred in matched ankylosing spondylitis synovial fluid.

This CDR3 is 13 amino acids long. The germline V gene has CDR1 SQVTM and CDR2 ANQGSEA. Trimming shortened V by 4 bases and J by 2 bases, and 11 bases separated the two germline ends. TCRdb called the 5' RACE reads again in MiXCR, with one record for every CDR3 protein. The table lists approximately 220,000 distinct CDR3 sequences, about 26% of them singletons. This clonotype was counted ten times or more. Its antigen is undetermined. Sample: blood, either unsorted or a sorted T cell fraction (not recorded which). The receptor's source is a male donor with ankylosing spondylitis or in good health (not recorded which). The rearrangement uses TRBV29-1 and TRBJ2-5; perhaps TRBD2 as D (6 bases). This CDR3 reads CSVAGTSQETQYF. In DNA, the CDR3 is TGCAGCGTTGCCGGGACTTCTCAAGAGACCCAGTACTTC.